These T cell receptor beta chains were read from a single sample in a study of OX40 agonist ivuxolimab in advanced cancers. The table came from immunoSEQ multiplex PCR; TCRdb's copy has only in-frame clones and leaves some out. The sample lists around 84,000 clones, 84% occurring once. This specimen was CD4+ or CD8+ T cells sorted from blood, taken in a trial of the OX40 agonist ivuxolimab. The origin of the receptors is an adult with an advanced solid tumor such as melanoma, head and neck, liver or kidney cancer. The CDR3 runs from the conserved cysteine through the conserved F or W. A D gene is named only where the DNA matches it firmly. Clone sizes are given selectively: once, few, many, or a class where the clone is expanded.

- | - | TRBJ2-3 | TRBV7-3 | TGTGCCAGCTCCTTAAGCGTCGTAGATACGCAGTATTTT | CASSLSVVDTQYF
- | - | TRBJ1-3 | TRBV19 | TGTGCCAGTAGTATTCCGGCGCCAGCCTCTGGAAACACCATATATTTT | CASSIPAPASGNTIYF
- | - | TRBJ2-1 | TRBV7-6 | TGTGCCAGCAGCCCCATGAGGGGTAGCTCCTACAATGAGCAGTTCTTC | CASSPMRGSSYNEQFF
TRBD2 | - | TRBJ2-7 | TRBV11-1 | TGTGCCAGCAGCCCCCGAAAGACTAGCCAAGGTCAGCACGAGCAGTACTTC | CASSPRKTSQGQHEQYF
- | - | TRBJ2-7 | TRBV7-9 | TGTGCCAGCAGCTTAGTGGACGGCTCCTACGAGCAGTACTTC | CASSLVDGSYEQYF
TRBD1 | - | TRBJ1-2 | TRBV5-4 | TGTGCCAGCAGCTTAGGGGACAGGTCCTACGGCTACACCTTC | CASSLGDRSYGYTF
TRBD1 | - | TRBJ2-2 | TRBV7-8 | TGTGCCAGCAGCCCGCGACAGGGGCCCGCGAACACCGGGGAGCTGTTTTTT | CASSPRQGPANTGELFF
TRBD1 | - | TRBJ1-1 | TRBV4-3 | TGCGCCAGCAGCCCAGGGGGCGCGGGCGACACTGAAGCTTTCTTT | CASSPGGAGDTEAFF
- | - | TRBJ2-1 | TRBV29-1 | TGCAGCACGCAACAGGGCGGGGAGCAGTTCTTC | CSTQQGGEQFF
TRBD2 | - | TRBJ2-1 | TRBV27 | TGTGCCAGCAGAAGGGGAGGGCTTGTGAATGAGCAGTTCTTC | CASRRGGLVNEQFF
- | - | TRBJ2-4 | TRBV30 | TGTGCCTGGAGTGTAGGTGGCCTATACCTAGCCAAAAACATTCAGTACTTC | CAWSVGGLYLAKNIQYF
- | - | TRBJ2-5 | TRBV5-1 | TGCGCCAGCAGCTTGGTGGGACGGATCGGAGAGACCCAGTACTTC | CASSLVGRIGETQYF
- | - | TRBJ1-2 | TRBV18 | TGTGCCAGCTCACCACCTTCTCGGGCCTATGGCTACACCTTC | CASSPPSRAYGYTF
TRBD2 | - | TRBJ2-7 | TRBV29-1 | TGCAGCGTTCGGGGGGACGAGCAGTACTTC | CSVRGDEQYF
TRBD2 | - | TRBJ2-5 | TRBV7-2 | TGTGCCAGCAGCTTAGCCTCGGGTAGCGGGAGTTGGGAGACCCAGTACTTC | CASSLASGSGSWETQYF
- | - | TRBJ2-7 | TRBV15 | TGTGCCACCAGCAGAGATAGAGGGGTCCCCTACGAGCAGTACTTC | CATSRDRGVPYEQYF
- | few | TRBJ1-6 | TRBV4-1 | TGCGCCAGCAGCCAAGATTGGGGGCCTGAGATTAATTCACCCCTCCACTTT | CASSQDWGPEINSPLHF
- | - | TRBJ1-1 | TRBV27 | TGTGCCAGCAGCTCCATTGGTGTCACTGAAGCTTTCTTT | CASSSIGVTEAFF
- | - | TRBJ1-2 | TRBV6-5 | TGTGCCAGCAGTAATTACTATGGCTACACCTTC | CASSNYYGYTF
- | - | TRBJ2-5 | TRBV5-1 | TGCGCCAGCAGCTTGGGGGAAGAGACCCAGTACTTC | CASSLGEETQYF
- | - | TRBJ2-7 | TRBV6-5 | TGTGCCAGCAGTTCAGGGTTCTGGCGCGAGCAGTACTTC | CASSSGFWREQYF
- | - | TRBJ1-1 | TRBV28 | TGTGCCAGCAGTTTACCCGACAGGACCACTGAAGCTTTCTTT | CASSLPDRTTEAFF
- | few | TRBJ2-7 | TRBV10-3 | TGTGCCATCAGTCGTATGTACAGCTCCTACGAGCAGTACTTC | CAISRMYSSYEQYF
TRBD1 | - | TRBJ1-5 | TRBV7-2 | TGTGCCAGCAGCTCACCGGACAGGGGTCAGCCCCAGCATTTT | CASSSPDRGQPQHF
TRBD1 | - | TRBJ1-1 | TRBV9 | TGTGCCAGCAGCGCCCAATTGGACAGGGTGGCTTTCTTT | CASSAQLDRVAFF
TRBD1 | - | TRBJ2-7 | TRBV30 | TGTGCCTGGGGGGCAGGGGGACCCTACGAGCAGTACTTC | CAWGAGGPYEQYF
- | - | TRBJ1-5 | TRBV5-6 | TGTGCCAGCAGCGTTGAGAGGGGGAACCAGCCCCAGCATTTT | CASSVERGNQPQHF
- | - | TRBJ2-6 | TRBV4-2 | TGTGCCAGCAGCCAAGAGTTCAGCTTCGGGGGCGCAGGTGGGGCCAACGTCCTGACTTTC | CASSQEFSFGGAGGANVLTF
TRBD1 | - | TRBJ1-5 | TRBV7-9 | TGTGCCAGCAGCTTCGGACAGGGCAATCAGCCCCAGCATTTT | CASSFGQGNQPQHF